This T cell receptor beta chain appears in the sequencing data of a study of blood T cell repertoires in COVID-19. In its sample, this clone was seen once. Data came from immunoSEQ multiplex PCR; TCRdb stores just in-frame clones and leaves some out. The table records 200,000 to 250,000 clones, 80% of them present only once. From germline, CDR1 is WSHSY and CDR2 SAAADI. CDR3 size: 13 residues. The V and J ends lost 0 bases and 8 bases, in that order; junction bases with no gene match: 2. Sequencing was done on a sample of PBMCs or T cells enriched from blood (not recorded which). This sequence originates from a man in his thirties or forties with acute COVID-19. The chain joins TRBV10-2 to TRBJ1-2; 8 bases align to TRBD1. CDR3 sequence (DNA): TGCGCCAGCAGTGAGTCGGACAGGGACGGCTACACCTTC. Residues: CASSESDRDGYTF.